Reported below is one T cell receptor (beta chain). These data come from a study of blood T cells in healthy people across ages. Background on the study: About one barcoded beta molecule per two T cells came from capture by template switching.

Together with a sample-barcoded 5' primer, a J-beta primer mix was included in a second PCR lasting about 6 to 11 cycles. Using its own MiXCR run on the 5' RACE reads, TCRdb lists one record per CDR3 protein. This table has hundreds of thousands of distinct CDR3 sequences, about 26% appearing once. Donors were healthy Caucasian individuals from Russia aged about 6 to 100. The germline gives CDR1 MNHEY, CDR2 SMNVEV (reference sequence). The CDR3 runs to 17 residues. Trimming removed 5 bases from V and 3 bases from J, with 23 bases in between. These sequences were also reported in another study, on T cells of mothers and their children. This second report adds: Six children, together with their three healthy Caucasian mothers, made up the donors.

The source material was blood. This chain links TRBV27 with TRBJ2-7, with a weak D call TRBD2 (5 bases). This clonotype was sampled from a boy aged 5 to 17 in good health. This chain's CDR3 is CASSPLGLRAHYYEQYF. The DNA of the CDR3 is TGTGCCAGCAGTCCCTTGGGTTTGAGGGCCCACTACTACGAGCAGTACTTC.